Listed below are T cell receptor beta chains from one sample, sequenced in a study of blood T cell repertoires in COVID-19. Clones were sequenced by immunoSEQ multiplex PCR, and TCRdb holds only the in-frame ones, with some missing. The top ten clones hold 1% to 1.5% of a sample with tens of thousands of clones, around nine tenths of them seen once. Sequenced: peripheral blood. Receptor source: a woman in her sixties with acute or convalescent COVID-19. CDR3s include the opening cysteine and the closing phenylalanine or tryptophan. The D gene is left open where the match is weak. The size field is filled for only some rows; it gives once, few, many or a size class.

- TRBJ2-3 - TRBV20-1 TGCAGTGCTAGTAAAGGGAGGATCACAGATACGCAGTATTTT CSASKGRITDTQYF
- TRBJ2-1 TRBD2 TRBV7-2 TGTGCCAGCAGCTTGGGGCTAGCGGGGCCTTACAATGAGCAGTTCTTC CASSLGLAGPYNEQFF
once TRBJ2-2 TRBD1 TRBV18 TGTGCCAGCTACGGGGACAGGGGAACCGGGGAGCTGTTTTTT CASYGDRGTGELFF
few TRBJ1-3 - TRBV13 TGTGCCAGCAGCTTAGACACAGCCAGCTCTGGAAACACCATATATTTT CASSLDTASSGNTIYF
- TRBJ1-1 - TRBV28 TGTGCCAGCAGTTCCCCAGGAAGGTACACTGAAGCTTTCTTT CASSSPGRYTEAFF
once TRBJ1-1 TRBD1 TRBV2 TGTGCCAGCAGGGACAGGGGGCGGAACACTGAAGCTTTCTTT CASRDRGRNTEAFF
- TRBJ1-2 TRBD1 TRBV10-3 TGTGCCATCAGTGCGGGACAGGGTCTTCTGGGCTATGGCTACACCTTC CAISAGQGLLGYGYTF
- TRBJ2-2 - TRBV12-3/TRBV12-4 TGTGCCAGCAGCCTCTTTACCGGGGAGCTGTTTTTT CASSLFTGELFF
- TRBJ1-3 - TRBV12-3/TRBV12-4 TGTGCCAGCAGTCGGGGTTTCTCCATATATTTT CASSRGFSIYF
- TRBJ2-3 TRBD2 TRBV5-1 TGCGCCAGCAGGGCGGGACTAGCGGGAGTGGCAGATACGCAGTATTTT CASRAGLAGVADTQYF
- TRBJ2-3 - TRBV24-1 TGTGCCACCAGTGATGCGGTGGCAAATACGCAGTATTTT CATSDAVANTQYF
- TRBJ1-1 - TRBV4-1 TGCGCCAGCAGTGGAATGGACAGTGACACTGAAGCTTTCTTT CASSGMDSDTEAFF
once TRBJ1-2 TRBD1 TRBV24-1 TGTGCCACCAGTGATTCGGGACAGGGCGATGGCTACACCTTC CATSDSGQGDGYTF
- TRBJ1-2 - TRBV2 TGTGCCAGCAGTGAATTCGCGAACTCTGCTCCTGGCTACACCTTC CASSEFANSAPGYTF
- TRBJ2-3 TRBD1 TRBV5-6 TGTGCCAGCAGCTCCCGACAGGGGGCGACAGATACGCAGTATTTT CASSSRQGATDTQYF
- TRBJ1-1 - TRBV5-6 TGTGCCAGCAGCGTACAGGAAACCCAGAACACTGAAGCTTTCTTT CASSVQETQNTEAFF
once TRBJ1-4 - TRBV27 TGTGCCAGCAGTTTAAGACCCCACCGGGGACTGTTTTTT CASSLRPHRGLFF
- TRBJ1-1 - TRBV5-4 TGTGCCAGCATCAGGAACACTGAAGCTTTCTTT CASIRNTEAFF
few TRBJ1-6 - TRBV20-1 TGCAGTGCTAAACAGGCTTCACCCCTCCACTTT CSAKQASPLHF
- TRBJ1-2 - TRBV25-1 TGTGCCAGCAGTGAATATGGCCAGGGTGGCTACACCTTC CASSEYGQGGYTF
- TRBJ2-2 TRBD2 TRBV7-3 TGTGCCAGCAGCCGAAACGGACTAGCGGGAACCGGGGAGCTGTTTTTT CASSRNGLAGTGELFF
- TRBJ1-6 - TRBV7-6 TGTGCCAGCAGCTTAGCGCCTGGGAGCTCACCCCTCCACTTT CASSLAPGSSPLHF